A single TCR beta chain is shown here with its context. Its antigen is as yet unknown. The record originates from a study of CD4+ T cells in melanoma. Whole-study results and caveats: A reported correlation linked neoantigen-specific CD4+ T cells to CD8+, macrophage and B cell function.

Repertoires were generated with immunoSEQ multiplex PCR, while TCRdb's copy carries only in-frame clones and drops some. The repertoire consists of about 110,000 clones, with about 90% occurring once and the leading ten covering approximately 3.5%. CDR3 length: 15 amino acids. In germline, CDR1 is SGHRS, CDR2 YFSETQ. The J segment lost 7 bases and the V segment lost 0 bases, leaving 2 bases of the junction unmatched. The sequence derives from a human donor with melanoma. The V and J genes are TRBV5-1 and TRBJ2-2; 11 bases fit TRBD1. The sample was peripheral blood. In DNA, the CDR3 is TGCGCCAGCAGCTTGGGGGACAGGGGGATCGGGGAGCTGTTTTTT. Translated, it gives CASSLGDRGIGELFF.